The 12 T cell receptor beta chains below all came from one sample that was sequenced in a study of CD8 T cells in Susac syndrome. Reverse transcription of 0.5 to 1 ug RNA was performed with random hexamers. MiXCR, applied by TCRdb to the immunoSEQ multiplex PCR reads, yields one record per CDR3 protein. This table holds some 170,000 distinct CDR3 sequences, about 95% found once. Input material: CD4+ T cells from PBMCs. The receptors derive from a human donor in good health.

A note on this clonotype: An end of the junction does not agree with germline; a read error may underlie this. The J gene is TRBJ2-3, the V gene TRBV28; a weak D match, TRBD1 (5 bases). In germline, CDR1 is MDHEN, CDR2 SYDVKM. The CDR3 is made up of 13 amino acids. The CDR3 region has the DNA TGTGCCAGCACTTTACCACAGGTCCACACGCAGTATTTT. It codes for CASTLPQVHTQYF.

The V and J genes are TRBV11-2 and TRBJ2-1; no clear D gene. The V gene lost 5 bases and the J gene lost 0 bases, with 14 bases spanning the gap. Germline assignment: CDR1 SGHAT and CDR2 FQNNGV. CDR3 length equals 16 residues. CDR3 DNA sequence: TGTGCCAGCAGCCTAATCGACATTAGCTCCTACAATGAGCAGTTCTTC. It yields the protein CASSLIDISSYNEQFF.

This chain joins TRBV2 and TRBJ1-1, with 10 bases matching TRBD1. Looked up from germline, CDR1 is SNHLY and CDR2 is FYNNEI. The CDR3 totals 14 residues. Germline trimming cut 10 bases from V and 4 bases from J; bases unmatched to any gene: 9. The CDR3 loop is CANSGQGWGTEAFF. CDR3 nucleotides: TGTGCCAACTCGGGACAGGGGTGGGGCACTGAAGCTTTCTTT.

The CDR3 nucleotides are TGTGCCAGCATGCGCGTCACCGGACACTACAACACTGAAGCTTTCTTT. Its translation is CASMRVTGHYNTEAFF. The chain combines TRBV9 with TRBJ1-1; tentative D call: TRBD1 (5 bases). The CDR3 runs to 16 residues. V was clipped by 6 bases and J by 2 bases, with 20 bases between them. The germline gives CDR1 SGDLS, CDR2 YYNGEE.

The rearrangement uses TRBV12-3 or TRBV12-4 and TRBJ2-1; 7 bases match TRBD2. The CDR3 is 15 residues long. With V trimmed by 6 bases and J by 2 bases, 7 bases remained unmatched. CDR3: CASSSGTTAYNEQFF. The DNA of the CDR3 is TGTGCCAGCAGCTCCGGGACTACGGCCTACAATGAGCAGTTCTTC.

The chain links TRBV3-1 to TRBJ2-6; D unresolved. Per germline, CDR1 LGHDT and CDR2 YNNKEL (reference sequence). V lost 4 bases, J lost 0 bases, and 7 bases lay in between. The CDR3 length is 15 residues. CDR3 protein: CASSPTISGANVLTF. CDR3 sequence (DNA): TGTGCCAGCAGCCCCACAATCTCTGGGGCCAACGTCCTGACTTTC.

The chain uses TRBV30 and TRBJ2-6, with D perhaps being TRBD1 or TRBD2 (6 bases each). The CDR3 is 15 amino acids. The ends were cut back, 2 bases at V and 2 bases at J, with 10 bases in the middle. Germline values: CDR1 GTSNPN, CDR2 SVGIG (reference sequence). The CDR3 sequence: CAWSKGGAGANVLTF. DNA for the CDR3: TGTGCCTGGAGTAAGGGGGGCGCTGGGGCCAACGTCCTGACTTTC.

CDR3: CASSQEEGAWGADYGYTF. The CDR3 nucleotides are TGCGCCAGCAGCCAAGAGGAGGGGGCATGGGGGGCAGACTATGGCTACACCTTC. The J gene is TRBJ1-2, the V gene TRBV4-3; 7 positions match TRBD1. V lost 0 bases and J lost 3; bases outside the gene matches: 13. From germline, CDR1 is LGHNA and CDR2 YSLEER. The CDR3 contains 18 residues.

The chain carries TRBV7-8 and TRBJ1-5; D call uncertain. Trimming took off 5 bases at V and 0 bases at J, with 11 bases between the two ends. Germline V gene lookup returns CDR1 SGHVS and CDR2 FQNEAQ. The CDR3 length is 15 residues. The CDR3 DNA reads as TGTGCCAGCAGCCCGACCGATTATAGCAATCAGCCCCAGCATTTT. Residues: CASSPTDYSNQPQHF.

This chain uses TRBV30 with TRBJ1-1; D perhaps matches TRBD1 (5 bases). Between the trimmed V and J ends, which lost 3 bases and 8 bases, there was a span of 16 bases. Germline-derived CDR1 and CDR2 are GTSNPN and SVGIG (reference sequence). CDR3 length: 13 amino acids. This chain's CDR3 is CAWSATLGQEAFF. The CDR3 coding sequence is TGTGCCTGGAGCGCTACGCTGGGGCAGGAAGCTTTCTTT.

This chain uses TRBV15 with TRBJ2-1, with D uncertain. V lost 0 bases, J lost 9 bases, and 6 bases lay in between. There are 12 residues in the CDR3. Looked up from germline, CDR1 is LNHNV and CDR2 is YYDKDF (reference sequence). The chain's CDR3 is CATSREWGEQFF. CDR3 sequence (DNA): TGTGCCACCAGCAGAGAATGGGGTGAGCAGTTCTTC.

The V gene is TRBV7-2, the J gene TRBJ2-1; D possibly uses TRBD1 or TRBD2 (5 bases each). Germline V CDR1 and CDR2: SGHTA, FQGNSA. Trimming cost V 1 base and J 11 bases, with 18 bases left between them. The CDR3 is 15 amino acids. CDR3 loop: CASSLETGLAKQQFF. CDR3 sequence (DNA): TGTGCCAGCAGCTTAGAAACGGGGCTAGCCAAGCAGCAGTTCTTC.